This TCR beta chain appears in the sequencing data of a study of cytomegalovirus exposure and HLA in healthy donors (dated by TCRdb to the late 2010s). Regarding the research as a whole: According to an earlier analysis of around 600 of the donors, 150 million to 200 million T cells yielded some 120 million unique TCR beta sequences and approximately 300 Gb of sequence data. Roughly 300 gigabases of sequencing data and around 85 million unique TCR sequences made up an early release that covered nearly 650 HLA-typed donors. Among the approximately 400 genotyped donors, approximately 82% belonged to the genetic ancestry cluster associated with self-reported Caucasian donors. The aim of the study was to test whether cataloging public T cell receptors could identify signatures of past pathogen exposure. The T cell repertoires of under 700 subjects were profiled by immunosequencing and related to cytomegalovirus serostatus. In addition to the first cohort of 666 subjects, a separate validation cohort of approximately 130 different subjects was used. To predict cytomegalovirus infection status, the study combined high-throughput TCR immunosequencing, statistical association of individual TCRs with disease status, and machine learning. In a later analysis, previously published TCR beta repertoires from some 640 donors were re-analyzed and high-resolution HLA genotyping was added so that TCR occurrence patterns could be studied. In the later analysis, no new phenotypic data were used to find candidate immune exposures; instead, reliance was placed on TCR beta sequences and their occurrence across donors. An earlier analysis of about 620 of the donors applied high-throughput TCR beta sequencing to assess whether each TCR beta V gene segment acted as functional or pseudogenic. Alongside the repertoire data, information on donor age, sex, ethnicity and CMV serostatus was compiled. In a later genetic analysis, genome-wide SNP genotypes for about 55% of the roughly 670 donors were used, and that subset was treated as a discovery cohort. Every discovery cohort repertoire had been produced on one sequencing platform. HLA typing included class I and class II loci at four-digit resolution. Typing coverage varied by locus: about 620-640 donors for A, B, C, DRB1 and DQB1; 500 to 550 for DQA1; over 600 for DPA1; around 450 for DPB1. Several DR-DQ haplotypes were handled as single units for association and clustering, since linkage in the cohort was strong. On average, roughly 240,000 unique TCR beta nucleotide sequences were sequenced per donor among about 400 genotyped donors of the cohort, with about 17% of those sequences being non-productive.

The protocol used for the library was the immunoSEQ multiplex PCR assay. For the multiplex PCR, a mixture combining 60 forward primers for TCR Vbeta segments and 13 reverse primers for TCR Jbeta segments was used. A multiplex PCR assay on genomic DNA amplified the CDR3 region of rearranged TCR beta genes. The Illumina HiSeq System was used to sequence the amplified TCR beta libraries as 87-base-pair reads. The authors processed their data as follows. In a later analysis, 70 million to 95 million unique TCR beta chains were counted across the 690 or so repertoires, and around 11 million of these chains were shared by at least two donors. Raw reads were error-corrected and collapsed into unique sequences by a nearest-neighbor algorithm in which closely related sequences were merged to remove PCR and sequencing errors. V, D and J gene segments were assigned by aligning CDR3 sequences to IMGT reference sequences. For a sequence to be retained, a match of at least six nucleotides to both a V gene segment and a J gene segment was required. A rearrangement counted as productive if the CDR3 had no stop codons and remained in frame with V and J, and every other rearrangement counted as non-productive. CDR3 was defined by IMGT convention, running from the second conserved V-encoded cysteine to the conserved J-encoded phenylalanine. In an earlier analysis of 550 to 650 of the donors, sequences lacking an unambiguous match to a single V gene segment were excluded. An earlier analysis of almost 600 of the donors classified V segments as functional when productive rearrangements were above 56.7% and as segregating when the standard deviation between donors was above 5%. A statistical classification framework was built to diagnose cytomegalovirus status from the catalog of TCR beta chain sequences. In a later analysis, V and J genes were assigned by comparing TCR nucleotide sequences against IMGT/GENE-DB human TR gene sequences. The TCRdist pipeline was used in a later analysis to assign CDR3 sequences and most-parsimonious VDJ recombination scenarios. In a later analysis, each TCR beta chain was defined by its CDR3 amino acid sequence together with its V-gene family, and reads lacking a unique V-gene family were excluded. In a later analysis, around 600 highly shared, low-generation-probability nucleotide sequences were removed to address suspected cross-contamination and a sequencing artifact. A later analysis calculated a clonal expansion index for each public chain from normalized within-repertoire ranks of inferred template counts. Generation probabilities in a later analysis came from a VDJ recombination model fitted to out-of-frame rearrangements, and those results were checked against IGoR. In a later analysis, TCR-TCR, TCR-HLA and TCR-CMV co-occurrence was scored with hypergeometric tests, and a repertoire-size bias correction was applied to TCR pairs. A later analysis estimated false discovery rates by permuting HLA or CMV assignments 20 times. In a later analysis, co-occurring TCRs were grouped using DBSCAN, and TCRdist sequence similarity was added for clustering within HLA-allele-positive subsets. Repertoires with fewer than 30,000 or more than 120,000 public chains, plus five repertoires with anomalous nucleotide sharing, were excluded from co-occurrence clustering. TCRdb's version of the immuneACCESS table is confined to in-frame rearrangements and falls short of the full clone set. An unresolved V gene accounts for under half of the shortfall where checked; the remainder is of unknown origin. For V, J and clone size, that table is used; D and trimming come from the DNA. The sample records around 300,000 clones, 84% of which are singletons. More than 1.5% of the sample is taken by the ten largest.

A remark on this clone: The target of this receptor is not known. Per-base qualities were not stored, and no clone one base away is much larger.

General findings and caveats noted by the study authors: In vitro tests confirmed that three of the cytomegalovirus-associated TCR beta chains recognize cytomegalovirus antigens. A further reported finding was that TCR beta sequences accurately predicted the HLA-A and HLA-B alleles for most subjects in the first cohort. The sequencing pipeline was judged likely to have produced a cluster of highly shared sequence variants as a technical artifact. For the cohort, immune exposure information was limited to CMV serostatus. In a later analysis, several top co-occurrence clusters were reported to appear linked to parvovirus B19, influenza, CMV and Epstein-Barr virus. The authors suggested that the approach could potentially be extended to other disease states and immunological phenotypes. Linkage disequilibrium might explain the correlated functional status among segregating V segments, but an unknown experimental factor could not be excluded. A later genetic analysis associated a missense DCLRE1C variant with V-gene and J-gene trimming of TCR beta chains, and an independent cohort replicated the association. Compared with the 666-donor mean, donors in an Asian-associated ancestry cluster had fewer N-insertions in productive TCRs, according to a later genetic analysis. When HLA alleles, especially DR and DQ, strongly co-occurred, attributing TCR associations to individual alleles was difficult. The study listed 150 to 200 TCR beta chains as associated with cytomegalovirus. Some IMGT-functional V segments, including TRBV6-2 and TRBV6-3, could not be distinguished by the 87-base-pair reads and were therefore excluded. Over 15 rarely observed V segments, including chromosome 9 orphons, were excluded from the earlier analysis of several hundred of the donors because counts were too low. The cohort was sequenced for TCR beta chains only, and without alpha or paired-chain data the features that could be detected were limited. In a later analysis, 15,000 to 20,000 TCR beta sequences were associated with specific HLA alleles at a false discovery rate of 0.05. The presence/absence analyses assumed that sequencing depth was roughly uniform across donors, and that assumption may not be true. According to a later analysis, TCR association rates differed among HLA loci, with DRB1 alleles showing the most associated TCRs and HLA-C alleles showing the fewest. While some public TCRs were present in many individuals, most TCR sequences turned up only very rarely across donors. Compared with equally common non-associated chains, HLA-associated TCR beta chains in a later analysis were more clonally expanded and had lower generation probabilities. HLA typing was unavailable for some donors at each locus, so association tests used only the typed subset. Broadly in line with IMGT annotations, most TCR beta V segments showed up in productive rearrangements about 87% or about 30% of the time in an earlier analysis of around 550 of the donors. Cytomegalovirus status was reported to be diagnosed by the classifier with high specificity and sensitivity in both the original and validation cohorts. Most CMV-associated TCR beta chains appeared to be HLA-restricted in a later analysis, and the HLA associations seemed to be driven largely by CMV exposure.

The CDR3 numbers 14 residues from cysteine through phenylalanine. This entry keeps only the CDR3 DNA: 42 bases, framed from base 1. Via the germline V gene (reference sequence), CDR1 is LNHDA and CDR2 SQIVND. V and J lose 7 bases and 3 bases, and a span of 15 bases separates them. The cohort consisted of 650 to 850 healthy bone marrow donors. At the time of sampling, all cohort members were nominally healthy, though unrecorded immune exposures were likely present. The donor tested CMV seropositive, placing the donor among the 310 or so seropositive members of the cohort. A peripheral blood sample was provided by each donor, and peripheral blood mononuclear cells were used for TCR beta sequencing. The Qiagen DNeasy Blood Extraction Kit was used to extract genomic DNA from the blood cell samples.

The chain was built from TRBV19 and TRBJ1-2; TRBD1 is perhaps the D gene, given 5 matching bases. This clonotype originated in a woman aged 40 to 50 in good health and CMV-seropositive. Specimen: PBMCs. The nucleotide sequence reads TGTGCCAGTATTGGGCCAGGGAACTACTATGGCTACACCTTC. Its translation reads: CASIGPGNYYGYTF. The entire variable domain, with the stretches around the CDR3 drawn from the reference TRBV19 and TRBJ1-2 proteins, is DGGITQSPKYLFRKEGQNVTLSCEQNLNHDAMYWYRQDPGQGLRLIYYSQIVNDFQKGDIAEGYSVSREKKESFPLTVTSAQKNPTAFYLCASIGPGNYYGYTFGSGTRLTVV.